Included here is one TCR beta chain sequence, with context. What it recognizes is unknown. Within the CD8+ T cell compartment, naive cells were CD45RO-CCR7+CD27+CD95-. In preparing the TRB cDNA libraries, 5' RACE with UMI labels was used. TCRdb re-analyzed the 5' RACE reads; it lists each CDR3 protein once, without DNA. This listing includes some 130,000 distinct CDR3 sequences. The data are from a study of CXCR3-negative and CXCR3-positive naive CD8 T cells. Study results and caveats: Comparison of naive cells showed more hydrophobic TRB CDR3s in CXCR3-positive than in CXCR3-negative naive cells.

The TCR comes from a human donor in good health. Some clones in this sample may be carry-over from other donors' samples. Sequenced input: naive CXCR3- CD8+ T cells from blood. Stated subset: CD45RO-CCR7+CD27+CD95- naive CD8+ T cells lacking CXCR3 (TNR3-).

CDR3 amino acids: CASSLQDYNEQFF. The chain carries TRBV12-3 or TRBV12-4 and TRBJ2-1. CDR3 size: 13 residues.